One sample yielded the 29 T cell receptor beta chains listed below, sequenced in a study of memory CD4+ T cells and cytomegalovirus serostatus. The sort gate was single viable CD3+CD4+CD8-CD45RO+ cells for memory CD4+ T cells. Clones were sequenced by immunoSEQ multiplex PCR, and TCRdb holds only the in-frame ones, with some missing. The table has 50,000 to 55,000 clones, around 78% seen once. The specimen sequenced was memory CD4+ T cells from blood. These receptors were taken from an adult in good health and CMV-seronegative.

DNA for the CDR3: TGCGCCTGCGCCCTGAACGATGGGTGGAACACTGAAGCTTTCTTT. Translating gives CACALNDGWNTEAFF. The V and J genes are TRBV10-2 and TRBJ1-1; D is unclear. The germline V gene encodes CDR1 WSHSY and CDR2 SAAADI. This CDR3 comprises 15 residues. Trimming removed 11 bases from V and 1 base from J, with 20 bases in between.

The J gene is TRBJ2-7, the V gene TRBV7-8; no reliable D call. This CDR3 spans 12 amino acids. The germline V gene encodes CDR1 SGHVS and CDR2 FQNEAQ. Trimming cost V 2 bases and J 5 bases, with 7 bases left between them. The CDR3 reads CASSLTPHEQYF. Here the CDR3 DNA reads TGTGCCAGCAGCTTAACCCCACACGAGCAGTACTTC.

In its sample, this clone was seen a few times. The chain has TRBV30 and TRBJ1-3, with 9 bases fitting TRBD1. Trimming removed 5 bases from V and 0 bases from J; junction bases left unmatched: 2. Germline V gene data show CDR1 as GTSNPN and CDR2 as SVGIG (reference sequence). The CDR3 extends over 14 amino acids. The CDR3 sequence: CAWGTGLSGNTIYF. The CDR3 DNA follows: TGTGCCTGGGGGACAGGGCTCTCTGGAAACACCATATATTTT.

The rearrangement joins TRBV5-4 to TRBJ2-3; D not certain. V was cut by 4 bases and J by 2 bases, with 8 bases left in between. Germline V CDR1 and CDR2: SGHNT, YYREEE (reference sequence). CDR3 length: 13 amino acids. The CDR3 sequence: CASSRSYTDTQYF. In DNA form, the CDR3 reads TGTGCCAGCAGCCGGTCGTACACAGATACGCAGTATTTT.

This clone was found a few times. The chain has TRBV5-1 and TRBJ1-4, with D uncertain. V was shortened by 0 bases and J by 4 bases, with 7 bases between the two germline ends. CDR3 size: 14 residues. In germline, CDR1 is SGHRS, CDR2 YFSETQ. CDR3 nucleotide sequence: TGCGCCAGCAGCTTGGGACTGATTAATGAAAAACTGTTTTTT. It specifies CASSLGLINEKLFF.

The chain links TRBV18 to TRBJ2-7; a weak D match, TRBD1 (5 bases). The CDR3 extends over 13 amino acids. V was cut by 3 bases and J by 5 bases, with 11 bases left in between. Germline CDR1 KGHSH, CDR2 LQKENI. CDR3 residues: CASSPSGSHEQYF. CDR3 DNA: TGTGCCAGCTCACCCTCAGGGTCCCACGAGCAGTACTTC.

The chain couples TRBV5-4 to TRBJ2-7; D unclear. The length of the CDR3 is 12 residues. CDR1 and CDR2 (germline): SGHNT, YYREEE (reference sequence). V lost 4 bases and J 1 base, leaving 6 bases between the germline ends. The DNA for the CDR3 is TGTGCCAGCAGCCTGCGGTCCTACGAGCAGTACTTC. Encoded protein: CASSLRSYEQYF.

CDR3 region: CASSQRGGADTQYF. As DNA, the CDR3 is TGTGCCAGCAGCCAACGCGGGGGGGCAGATACGCAGTATTTT. The chain is built from TRBV14 and TRBJ2-3; 9 nucleotides match TRBD2. V gave up 2 bases and J gave up 4 bases; unmatched junction bases: 1. There are 14 residues in the CDR3. The germline V gene encodes CDR1 SGHDN and CDR2 FVKESK.

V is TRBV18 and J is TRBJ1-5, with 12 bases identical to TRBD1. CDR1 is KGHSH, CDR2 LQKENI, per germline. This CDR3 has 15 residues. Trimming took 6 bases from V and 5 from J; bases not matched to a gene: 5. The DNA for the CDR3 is TGTGCCAGCTCGCCGGGACAGGGGGCATATCAGCCCCAGCATTTT. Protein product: CASSPGQGAYQPQHF.

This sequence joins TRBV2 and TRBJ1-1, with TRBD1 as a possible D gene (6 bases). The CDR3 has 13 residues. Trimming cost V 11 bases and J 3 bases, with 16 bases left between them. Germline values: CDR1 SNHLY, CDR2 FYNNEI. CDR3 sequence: CAVQGIKDTEAFF. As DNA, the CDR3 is TGTGCCGTCCAGGGGATAAAGGACACTGAAGCTTTCTTT.

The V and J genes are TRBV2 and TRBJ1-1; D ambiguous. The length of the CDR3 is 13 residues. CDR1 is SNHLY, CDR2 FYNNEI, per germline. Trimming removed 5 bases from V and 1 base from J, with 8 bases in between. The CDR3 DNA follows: TGTGCCAGCAGTAGAAATCAGAACACTGAAGCTTTCTTT. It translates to CASSRNQNTEAFF.

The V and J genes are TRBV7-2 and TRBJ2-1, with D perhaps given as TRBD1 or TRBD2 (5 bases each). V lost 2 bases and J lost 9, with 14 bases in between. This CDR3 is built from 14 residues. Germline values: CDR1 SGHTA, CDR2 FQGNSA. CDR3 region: CASSLSPARGEQFF. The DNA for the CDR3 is TGTGCCAGCAGCTTATCTCCCGCGAGGGGTGAGCAGTTCTTC.

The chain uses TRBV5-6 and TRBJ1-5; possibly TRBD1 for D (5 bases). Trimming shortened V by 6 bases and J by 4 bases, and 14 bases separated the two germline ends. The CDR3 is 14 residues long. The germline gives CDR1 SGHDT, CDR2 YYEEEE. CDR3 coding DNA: TGTGCCAGCACGAAAAGGGGCAGTAATCAGCCCCAGCATTTT. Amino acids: CASTKRGSNQPQHF.

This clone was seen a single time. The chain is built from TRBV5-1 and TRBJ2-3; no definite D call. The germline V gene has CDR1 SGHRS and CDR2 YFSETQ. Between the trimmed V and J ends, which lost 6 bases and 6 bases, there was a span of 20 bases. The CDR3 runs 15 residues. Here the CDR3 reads CASMFNRVVEDTQYF. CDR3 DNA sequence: TGCGCCAGCATGTTTAACCGCGTGGTGGAGGATACGCAGTATTTT.

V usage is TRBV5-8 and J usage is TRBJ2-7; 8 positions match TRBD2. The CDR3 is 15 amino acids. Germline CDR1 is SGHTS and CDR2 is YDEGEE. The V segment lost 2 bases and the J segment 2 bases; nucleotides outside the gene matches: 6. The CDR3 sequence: CASSFDGGGTYEQYF. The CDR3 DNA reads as TGTGCCAGCAGCTTCGACGGCGGGGGGACCTACGAGCAGTACTTC.

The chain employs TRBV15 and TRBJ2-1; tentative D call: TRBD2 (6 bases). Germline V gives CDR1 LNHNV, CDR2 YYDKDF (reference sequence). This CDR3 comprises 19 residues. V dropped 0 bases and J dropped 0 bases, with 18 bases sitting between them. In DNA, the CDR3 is TGTGCCACCAGCAGAGATGGAAGGTTTGGGGGGAGCTCCTACAATGAGCAGTTCTTC. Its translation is CATSRDGRFGGSSYNEQFF.

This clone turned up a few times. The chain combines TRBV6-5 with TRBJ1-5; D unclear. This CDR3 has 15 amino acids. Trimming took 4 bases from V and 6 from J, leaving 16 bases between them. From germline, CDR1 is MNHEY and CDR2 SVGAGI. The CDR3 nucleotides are TGTGCCAGCAGTTCCCGGACTAGCCCGGGTCAGCCCCAGCATTTT. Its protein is CASSSRTSPGQPQHF.

CDR3 DNA: TGTGCCAGCTCACCACCTGGGACTACCTTCGGCTCAAAACTGTTTTTT. This encodes CASSPPGTTFGSKLFF. The chain has TRBV18 and TRBJ1-4; D is perhaps TRBD1 (5 bases). Germline loops: CDR1 KGHSH, CDR2 LQKENI. Trimming left V 0 bases short and J 10 bases short, with 18 bases between. The CDR3 has 16 residues.

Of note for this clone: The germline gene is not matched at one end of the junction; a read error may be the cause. The DNA for the CDR3 is TGTGCCAGCAGCCGACGGGGGTCCCGTAACGATGGCTACACCTTC. Translation gives CASSRRGSRNDGYTF. The chain is built from TRBV9 and TRBJ1-2; tentatively, D is TRBD1 (5 bases). Germline values: CDR1 SGDLS, CDR2 YYNGEE. This CDR3 comprises 15 residues.

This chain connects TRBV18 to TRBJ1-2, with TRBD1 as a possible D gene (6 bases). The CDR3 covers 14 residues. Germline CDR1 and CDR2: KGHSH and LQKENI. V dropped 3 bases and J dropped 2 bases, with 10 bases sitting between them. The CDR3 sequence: CASSPKDRNYGYTF. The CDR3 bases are TGTGCCAGCTCACCTAAGGACAGAAACTATGGCTACACCTTC. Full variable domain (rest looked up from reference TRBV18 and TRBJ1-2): NAGVMQNPRHLVRRRGQEARLRCSPMKGHSHVYWYRQLPEEGLKFMVYLQKENIIDESGMPKERFSAEFPKEGPSILRIQQVVRGDSAAYFCASSPKDRNYGYTFGSGTRLTVV.

The CDR3 sequence is CASSLSGTVYEQYF. The CDR3 DNA reads as TGTGCCAGCAGCTTATCCGGGACAGTCTACGAGCAGTACTTC. The chain has TRBV11-2 and TRBJ2-7; TRBD1 matches 7 bases. Germline values: CDR1 SGHAT, CDR2 FQNNGV. Unmatched junction bases numbered 4, after V lost 2 bases and J lost 3 bases. The CDR3 runs 14 residues.

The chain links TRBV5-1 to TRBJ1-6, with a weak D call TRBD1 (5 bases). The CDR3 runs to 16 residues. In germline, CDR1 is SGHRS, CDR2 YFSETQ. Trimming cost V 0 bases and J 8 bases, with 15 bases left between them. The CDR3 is CASSLGQGSRDSPLHF. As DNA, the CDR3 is TGCGCCAGCAGCTTGGGTCAAGGCAGCAGGGATTCACCCCTCCACTTT.

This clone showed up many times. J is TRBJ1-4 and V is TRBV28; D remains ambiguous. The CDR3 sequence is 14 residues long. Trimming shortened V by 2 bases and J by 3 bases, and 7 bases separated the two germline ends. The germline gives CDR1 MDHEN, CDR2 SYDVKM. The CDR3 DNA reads TGTGCCAGCAGTTTAGGGGTATCTAATGAAAAACTGTTTTTT. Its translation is CASSLGVSNEKLFF.

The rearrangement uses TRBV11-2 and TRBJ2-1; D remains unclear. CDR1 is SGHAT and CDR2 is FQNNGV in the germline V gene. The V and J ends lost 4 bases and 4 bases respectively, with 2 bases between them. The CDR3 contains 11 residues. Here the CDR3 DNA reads TGTGCCAGCAGCTATTACAATGAGCAGTTCTTC. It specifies CASSYYNEQFF. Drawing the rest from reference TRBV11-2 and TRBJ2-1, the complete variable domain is EAGVAQSPRYKIIEKRQSVAFWCNPISGHATLYWYQQILGQGPKLLIQFQNNGVVDDSQLPKDRFSAERLKGVDSTLKIQPAKLEDSAVYLCASSYYNEQFFGPGTRLTVL.

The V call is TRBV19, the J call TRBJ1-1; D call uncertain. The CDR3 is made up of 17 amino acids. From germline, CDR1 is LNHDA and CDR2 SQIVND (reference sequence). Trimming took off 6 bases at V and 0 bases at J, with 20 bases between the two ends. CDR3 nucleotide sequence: TGTGCCAGTAGCTTTCGCCCGGGTACCCTCATGAACACTGAAGCTTTCTTT. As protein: CASSFRPGTLMNTEAFF.

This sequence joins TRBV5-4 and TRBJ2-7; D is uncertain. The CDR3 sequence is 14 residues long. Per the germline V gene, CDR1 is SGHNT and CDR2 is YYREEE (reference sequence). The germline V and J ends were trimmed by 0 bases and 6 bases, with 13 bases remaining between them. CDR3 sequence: CASSLAGPPSEQYF. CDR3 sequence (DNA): TGTGCCAGCAGCTTGGCCGGCCCCCCGTCCGAGCAGTACTTC.

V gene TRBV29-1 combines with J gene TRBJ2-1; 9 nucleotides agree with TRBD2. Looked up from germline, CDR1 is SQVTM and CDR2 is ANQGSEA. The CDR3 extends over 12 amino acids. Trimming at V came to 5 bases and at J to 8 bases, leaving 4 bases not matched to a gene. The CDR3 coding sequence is TGCAGCGTTACTAGCGGGTGGGATGAGCAGTTCTTC. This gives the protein CSVTSGWDEQFF.

CDR3 in amino acids: CASSAATGQETQYF. The CDR3 bases are TGTGCCAGCAGTGCGGCTACGGGACAAGAGACCCAGTACTTC. The V gene is TRBV2, the J gene TRBJ2-5; maybe TRBD2 (5 bases). The germline V gene has CDR1 SNHLY and CDR2 FYNNEI. Trimming stripped 4 bases from V and 2 bases from J, with 11 bases between. The CDR3 spans 14 residues.

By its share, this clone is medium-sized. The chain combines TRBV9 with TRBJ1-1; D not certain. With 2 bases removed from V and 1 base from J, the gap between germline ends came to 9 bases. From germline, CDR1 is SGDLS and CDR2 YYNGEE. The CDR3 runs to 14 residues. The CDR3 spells CASSVLPTNTEAFF. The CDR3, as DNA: TGTGCCAGCAGCGTTCTCCCCACGAACACTGAAGCTTTCTTT.